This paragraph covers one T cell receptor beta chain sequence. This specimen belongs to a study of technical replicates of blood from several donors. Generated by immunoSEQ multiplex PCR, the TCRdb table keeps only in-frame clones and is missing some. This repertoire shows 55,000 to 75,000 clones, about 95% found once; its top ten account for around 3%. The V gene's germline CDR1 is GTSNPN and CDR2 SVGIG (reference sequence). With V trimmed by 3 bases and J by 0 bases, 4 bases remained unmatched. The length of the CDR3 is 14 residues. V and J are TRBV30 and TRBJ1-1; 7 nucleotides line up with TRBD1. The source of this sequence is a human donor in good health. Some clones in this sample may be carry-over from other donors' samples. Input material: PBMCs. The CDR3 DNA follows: TGTGCCTGGAGACGCAGGGGGATGAACACTGAAGCTTTCTTT. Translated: CAWRRRGMNTEAFF.